This T cell receptor beta chain was sequenced in a study of CD8 T cells in ankylosing spondylitis (dated by TCRdb to 2015 to 2018). Study-wide context: The study set out to find disease-linked TCR variants by profiling T cell receptor beta repertoires in ankylosing spondylitis patients and healthy donors. In total, the full study cohort was made up of some 100 healthy donors and approximately 24 ankylosing spondylitis patients. Peripheral blood was sampled, and synovial fluid was also collected from ankylosing spondylitis patients. Findings and caveats that apply to the study as a whole: Some of the motif variants had been reported before in the synovial fluid and blood of reactive arthritis patients, a finding that suggests common disease-initiation mechanisms. A TCR beta motif of fewer than 10 highly homologous amino acid variants appeared characteristic of blood from ankylosing spondylitis patients. The disease-linked clones were reported as significantly enriched in matched synovial fluid samples from ankylosing spondylitis patients. A CD8+ phenotype was shown by the disease-linked clones, which were found at relatively low frequencies in peripheral blood.

Concerning this clonotype itself: Its binding antigen is unknown. No clone much larger than this one lies a single base away; base qualities are absent.

TCRdb lists the instrument as Illumina HiSeq 2500. Quantitative 5'-RACE with molecular barcodes was used to prepare TCR beta libraries. Under the source paper's analysis protocol: A new computational method based on a probabilistic model of VDJ rearrangement was used to identify disease-linked TCR variants. TCRdb passed the public sequencing reads through fastp at Q25 and MiXCR, retaining productive beta sequences. Each record represents a unique CDR3 protein, reported with the most common genes and DNA among its rows. The V and J calls come from TCRdb's annotation, not from the publication. This sample is represented by a few hundred thousand distinct CDR3 sequences; roughly 17% of them were singletons. Just over 1% of the sample lies in the top ten. The germline V and J ends show losses of 0 bases and 5 bases respectively, and no gene match explains 9 bases of the junction. Looking up the germline V gene (reference sequence) yields CDR1 LGHDT and CDR2 YNNKEL. From cysteine to phenylalanine, the CDR3 is 17 amino acids long. The sequence is cut down to CDR3 DNA, 51 bases in frame from base 1.

Sequencing used blood, either unsorted or a sorted T cell fraction (not recorded which). The receptor chain draws on TRBV3-1 and TRBJ2-7, with 11 bases matching TRBD2. This sequence was found in a male donor with ankylosing spondylitis. The CDR3 is CASSQDPRTSGRNEQYF. The DNA reads TGTGCCAGCAGCCAAGATCCCCGTACTAGCGGGAGAAACGAGCAGTACTTC.